The 30 T cell receptor beta chains below all came from one sample that was sequenced in a study of blood T cell repertoires in COVID-19. Using immunoSEQ multiplex PCR, the repertoire was profiled, and TCRdb retains in-frame clones only, with some absent. This table has about 140,000 clones, approximately 86% appearing once. The sequenced material came from peripheral blood. These receptors were collected from a woman aged 55-69 years with acute or convalescent COVID-19.

The V and J genes are TRBV11-2 and TRBJ1-4, with D possibly being TRBD1 (5 bases). The germline gives CDR1 SGHAT, CDR2 FQNNGV. This CDR3 comprises 17 residues. Trimming shortened V by 2 bases and J by 2 bases, and 15 bases separated the two germline ends. The CDR3 coding sequence is TGTGCCAGCAGCTTAATCCTCCGGGGGTCTACTAATGAAAAACTGTTTTTT. This gives the protein CASSLILRGSTNEKLFF.

V usage is TRBV18 and J usage is TRBJ2-2, with TRBD2 as a possible D gene (5 bases). V gave up 3 bases and J gave up 6 bases, with 11 bases separating them. The CDR3 covers 14 residues. From germline, CDR1 is KGHSH and CDR2 LQKENI. The DNA for the CDR3 is TGTGCCAGCTCACCCACTATGGACTCCGGGGAGCTGTTTTTT. Amino acid sequence: CASSPTMDSGELFF.

This chain connects TRBV21-1 to TRBJ1-5; the D segment call TRBD1 is taken from the table without a DNA check. TRBV21-1 is noted as a pseudogene. The CDR3 covers 18 residues. CDR3 residues: CASSKAGGQIFCNQPQHF. The CDR3 DNA reads as TGTGCCAGCAGCAAAGCGGGTGGACAGATTTTTTGCAATCAGCCCCAGCATTTT.

This sequence joins TRBV9 and TRBJ2-7; TRBD1 aligns across 10 bases. CDR3 length: 15 amino acids. The V gene's germline CDR1 is SGDLS and CDR2 YYNGEE. J lost 4 bases, V lost 4 bases, and 8 bases had no gene match. The CDR3 sequence: CASSISTGGEYEQYF. CDR3 in DNA: TGTGCCAGCAGCATCTCGACAGGGGGCGAATACGAGCAGTACTTC.

This rearrangement joins TRBV5-1 to TRBJ2-1; tentatively, D is TRBD1 (5 bases). CDR3 length: 15 residues. With 3 bases removed from V and 4 bases from J, the gap between germline ends came to 14 bases. Germline V gene lookup returns CDR1 SGHRS and CDR2 YFSETQ. The CDR3 loop is CASSSMTVLYNEQFF. The DNA of the CDR3 is TGCGCCAGCAGCTCAATGACAGTTTTGTACAATGAGCAGTTCTTC.

Here the CDR3 reads CASSVGLAGALTNQETQYF. The CDR3 DNA is TGTGCCAGCAGCGTAGGACTAGCGGGGGCCCTAACCAACCAAGAGACCCAGTACTTC. This sequence joins TRBV9 and TRBJ2-5, with 12 bases fitting TRBD2. With V trimmed by 0 bases and J by 0 bases, 9 bases remained unmatched. CDR3 length: 19 residues. Germline CDR1 reads SGDLS; CDR2 reads YYNGEE.

This chain links TRBV4-1 with TRBJ2-5; D possibly corresponds to TRBD1 (5 bases). The V end lost 6 bases, the J end lost 5 bases, and 19 bases lay between the germline ends. CDR1 is MGHRA, CDR2 YSYEKL, per germline. The CDR3 spans 15 residues. The CDR3 loop reads CASRVVEAAGETQYF. In nucleotides, the CDR3 is TGCGCCAGCAGGGTCGTAGAGGCGGCAGGGGAGACCCAGTACTTC.

CDR3 coding DNA: TGTGCCAGCAGCACCCAGACAGGGGAGAATTCACCCCTCCACTTT. Protein sequence: CASSTQTGENSPLHF. The chain joins TRBV9 to TRBJ1-6; 8 bases line up with TRBD1. The CDR3 is 15 amino acids. In germline, CDR1 is SGDLS, CDR2 YYNGEE. V shed 4 bases, J shed 7 bases, and the junction held 7 bases outside the gene matches.

This clone has just one count. This sequence joins TRBV6-5 and TRBJ1-2; unclear D gene. Germline values: CDR1 MNHEY, CDR2 SVGAGI. The germline V and J ends were trimmed by 0 bases and 4 bases, with 12 bases remaining between them. This CDR3 has 15 amino acids. The CDR3 DNA reads TGTGCCAGCAGTTACTCAAGTTCGGGGTTCTATGGCTACACCTTC. Translation gives CASSYSSSGFYGYTF.

The chain couples TRBV21-1 to TRBJ1-2; the table's D call TRBD1 went unverified against the DNA. TRBV21-1 is a documented pseudogene. The CDR3 is made up of 14 amino acids. DNA of the CDR3: TGTGCCAGCAGCAAAGGCTGGCAGAACTATGGCTACACCTTC. Its translation: CASSKGWQNYGYTF.

The V and J genes are TRBV18 and TRBJ1-2, with TRBD1 as a possible D gene (6 bases). Germline-derived CDR1 and CDR2 are KGHSH and LQKENI. V gave up 2 bases and J gave up 8 bases, with 15 bases separating them. The CDR3 consists of 14 residues. CDR3 sequence (DNA): TGTGCCAGCTCACCAGCCGGGACAAAAAGGGGCTACACCTTC. Encoded protein: CASSPAGTKRGYTF.

The rearrangement uses TRBV7-9 and TRBJ2-2; D is unresolved. Trimming pared 2 bases from V and 0 bases from J, leaving 10 bases between. Per the germline V gene, CDR1 is SEHNR and CDR2 is FQNEAQ (reference sequence). The CDR3 spans 16 residues. The CDR3 spells CASSLSIAANTGELFF. The CDR3 bases are TGTGCCAGCAGCTTAAGCATTGCCGCGAACACCGGGGAGCTGTTTTTT.

This chain uses TRBV2 with TRBJ1-1, with 8 positions matching TRBD1. This CDR3 has 15 amino acids. Trimming cost V 11 bases and J 1 base; bases outside gene matches: 12. Germline values: CDR1 SNHLY, CDR2 FYNNEI. The CDR3 DNA reads as TGTGCCGGGCACAGGGGGGGAGGAGGGAACACTGAAGCTTTCTTT. Protein sequence: CAGHRGGGGNTEAFF.

The chain joins TRBV6-4 to TRBJ2-4; the match to TRBD1 covers 8 bases. The trim removed 0 bases at V and 7 bases at J, leaving 5 bases unmatched. Germline CDR1 and CDR2: MRHNA and SNTAGT. This CDR3 contains 15 residues. The CDR3 here is CASSDSGQGSNIQYF. The CDR3, as DNA: TGTGCCAGCAGTGACTCCGGACAGGGCAGCAACATTCAGTACTTC.

The chain has TRBV6-5 and TRBJ2-2, with D uncertain. The germline gives CDR1 MNHEY, CDR2 SVGAGI. Trimming shortened V by 5 bases and J by 5 bases, and 6 bases separated the two germline ends. This CDR3 region has 12 residues. CDR3 bases: TGTGCCAGCAGTAGAGATACCGGGGAGCTGTTTTTT. Translated, it gives CASSRDTGELFF.

The CDR3 nucleotides are TGTGCCAGCTCAACCCGGGGACTTAACTATGGCTACACCTTC. Translating it yields CASSTRGLNYGYTF. This rearrangement joins TRBV18 to TRBJ1-2, with D perhaps TRBD1 (5 bases). V gave up 5 bases and J gave up 1 base, with 11 bases separating them. The CDR3 spans 14 residues. Germline V gives CDR1 KGHSH, CDR2 LQKENI. The variable domain in full, with the rest retrieved from reference TRBV18 and TRBJ1-2, is NAGVMQNPRHLVRRRGQEARLRCSPMKGHSHVYWYRQLPEEGLKFMVYLQKENIIDESGMPKERFSAEFPKEGPSILRIQQVVRGDSAAYFCASSTRGLNYGYTFGSGTRLTVV.

The CDR3 DNA sequence: TGTGCCAGCAGTAACCTTAACCCCGGCCAGGGTCAAGAGACCCAGTACTTC. Translating it yields CASSNLNPGQGQETQYF. The genes are TRBV28 and TRBJ2-5; D perhaps matches TRBD1 (5 bases). CDR1 and CDR2 (germline): MDHEN, SYDVKM. This CDR3 region has 17 residues. V dropped 5 bases and J dropped 2 bases, with 21 bases sitting between them. Based on the CDR3 plus reference TRBV28 and TRBJ2-5, the full variable domain is DVKVTQSSRYLVKRTGEKVFLECVQDMDHENMFWYRQDPGLGLRLIYFSYDVKMKEKGDIPEGYSVSREKKERFSLILESASTNQTSMYLCASSNLNPGQGQETQYFGPGTRLLVL.

The chain joins TRBV5-6 to TRBJ1-2, with D hard to call. Trimming stripped 0 bases from V and 5 bases from J, with 11 bases between. This CDR3 comprises 14 residues. The germline V gene has CDR1 SGHDT and CDR2 YYEEEE. The DNA for the CDR3 is TGTGCCAGCAGCTTGGTCGGGGTGGGGTATGGCTACACCTTC. Its protein product is CASSLVGVGYGYTF.

The rearrangement links TRBV7-3 to TRBJ2-5; 7 nucleotides agree with TRBD1. The CDR3 loop spans 15 amino acids. Trimming took 4 bases from V and 4 from J; bases not matched to a gene: 9. Germline CDR1 is SGHTA and CDR2 is FQGTGA. The CDR3 coding sequence is TGTGCCAGCAGCTCTGGGACAGAGAAGAGAGAGACCCAGTACTTC. Its translation: CASSSGTEKRETQYF.

As for this clone: The same CDR3 is also encoded by other DNA sequences in this sample. CDR3 region: CASRLTGSNEKLFF. CDR3 sequence (DNA): TGTGCCAGCAGATTGACAGGGTCTAATGAAAAACTGTTTTTT. The gene calls are TRBV6-5 and TRBJ1-4; 7 bases are shared with TRBD1. This CDR3 has 14 residues. Germline assignment: CDR1 MNHEY and CDR2 SVGAGI. The V and J ends lost 6 bases and 3 bases, in that order; junction bases with no gene match: 4.

The chain uses TRBV15 and TRBJ1-1; D remains unclear. The CDR3 totals 15 residues. The ends were cut back, 0 bases at V and 1 base at J, with 9 bases in the middle. CDR1 is LNHNV and CDR2 is YYDKDF in the germline V gene (reference sequence). CDR3 residues: CATSREGVANTEAFF. The CDR3 coding sequence is TGTGCCACCAGCAGAGAGGGCGTCGCGAACACTGAAGCTTTCTTT.

The chain links TRBV7-9 to TRBJ1-4; the D is unclear. V lost 6 bases and J lost 4, with 12 bases in between. Germline V gene sequence: CDR1 SEHNR, CDR2 FQNEAQ (reference sequence). There are 14 residues in the CDR3. The chain's CDR3 is CASSRGPSNEKLFF. CDR3 nucleotides: TGTGCCAGCAGTAGAGGGCCGAGTAATGAAAAACTGTTTTTT.

This chain joins TRBV21-1 and TRBJ2-7; the table's D call, TRBD2, was not checked against the DNA. TRBV21-1 is a listed pseudogene. The length of the CDR3 is 16 residues. The CDR3 spells CASSRQRLAGGDEQYF. The CDR3, as DNA: TGTGCCAGCAGCCGACAACGACTAGCGGGGGGCGACGAGCAGTACTTC.

The V gene is TRBV19, the J gene TRBJ1-5; 12 bases align to TRBD1. Trimming cost V 5 bases and J 1 base; bases outside gene matches: 3. There are 16 residues in the CDR3. The germline CDR1 and CDR2 sequences are LNHDA and SQIVND (reference sequence). The CDR3 is CASSGTGGRSNQPQHF. CDR3 bases: TGTGCCAGTAGTGGGACAGGGGGCCGGAGCAATCAGCCCCAGCATTTT.

The chain recombines TRBV5-1 with TRBJ2-7; D not certain. The ends were cut back, 5 bases at V and 0 bases at J, with 6 bases in the middle. The CDR3 is 12 amino acids. Germline V gene data show CDR1 as SGHRS and CDR2 as YFSETQ. The CDR3 DNA follows: TGCGCCAGCAGTGAGGTCTCCTACGAGCAGTACTTC. This gives the protein CASSEVSYEQYF.

V usage is TRBV9 and J usage is TRBJ1-1; D perhaps matches TRBD1 (5 bases). Germline-derived CDR1 and CDR2 are SGDLS and YYNGEE. Trimming removed 0 bases at V and 5 bases at J, with 17 bases between. The length of the CDR3 is 16 residues. CDR3 bases: TGTGCCAGCAGCGTAGAGGGAGGAGGGGCACGGACTGAAGCTTTCTTT. Amino acids: CASSVEGGGARTEAFF.

CDR3 nucleotide sequence: TGTGCCAGCAGCCCATACAGGGAGACTGGCGAGCAGTACTTC. As protein: CASSPYRETGEQYF. This rearrangement joins TRBV28 to TRBJ2-7; tentative D call: TRBD1 (6 bases). The CDR3 consists of 14 residues. Germline assignment: CDR1 MDHEN and CDR2 SYDVKM. Between the trimmed V and J ends, which lost 6 bases and 6 bases, there was a span of 18 bases. Full variable domain (remainder filled in from reference TRBV28 and TRBJ2-7): DVKVTQSSRYLVKRTGEKVFLECVQDMDHENMFWYRQDPGLGLRLIYFSYDVKMKEKGDIPEGYSVSREKKERFSLILESASTNQTSMYLCASSPYRETGEQYFGPGTRLTVT.

This clone was detected once. The chain combines TRBV5-1 with TRBJ1-2, with TRBD1 matching 11 bases. Per the germline V gene, CDR1 is SGHRS and CDR2 is YFSETQ. The ends lost 4 bases at V and 3 bases at J; junction bases unmatched: 5. The CDR3 is 15 amino acids. This CDR3 is CASSVGQGAYYGYTF. The CDR3 nucleotides read TGCGCCAGCAGCGTTGGACAGGGGGCATACTATGGCTACACCTTC.

The J gene is TRBJ2-7, the V gene TRBV28, with D unresolved. The CDR3 consists of 15 residues. Trimming shortened V by 3 bases and J by 6 bases, and 18 bases separated the two germline ends. Germline-derived CDR1 and CDR2 are MDHEN and SYDVKM. The CDR3 loop reads CASSFYSRRAPEQYF. CDR3 bases: TGTGCCAGCAGTTTTTATTCCCGGCGAGCGCCCGAGCAGTACTTC.

V gene TRBV11-2 combines with J gene TRBJ1-2; 8 nucleotides match TRBD1. The CDR3 is 15 amino acids. With 0 bases clipped from V and 13 bases from J, the junction kept 13 bases outside the gene matches. From germline, CDR1 is SGHAT and CDR2 FQNNGV. DNA of the CDR3: TGTGCCAGCAGCTTAGAAGTGGCAGGGGGCGTCCCGGGCACCTTC. As protein: CASSLEVAGGVPGTF.